This entry lists 29 T cell receptor beta chains sequenced from one sample in a study of T cell repertoires in cytomegalovirus infection. MiXCR, applied by TCRdb to the reads, yields one record per CDR3 protein. The table has 310,000 or so distinct CDR3 sequences, 20% to 30% seen once. Sequenced input: PBMCs. Receptors were obtained from a human donor in good health (CMV status not recorded). Some clones in this sample may be carry-over from other donors' samples.

The chain joins TRBV2 to TRBJ2-1, with D perhaps matching TRBD2 (5 bases). Germline-derived CDR1 and CDR2 are SNHLY and FYNNEI. V was cut by 2 bases and J by 0 bases, with 8 bases left in between. The CDR3 covers 15 residues. CDR3 sequence reads: CASSEYRGSYNEQFF. The CDR3 region has the DNA TGTGCCAGCAGTGAATACCGGGGCTCCTACAATGAGCAGTTCTTC.

This clonotype occurred many times. This chain joins TRBV11-2 and TRBJ2-7; D may match TRBD1 or TRBD2 (5 bases each). Trimming shortened V by 4 bases and J by 3 bases, and 13 bases separated the two germline ends. The CDR3 covers 14 residues. Germline CDR1 SGHAT, CDR2 FQNNGV. The CDR3 protein is CASSWGTGRYEQYF. The CDR3 region has the DNA TGTGCCAGCAGCTGGGGGACGGGCCGCTACGAGCAGTACTTC.

Note on this clonotype: This could be a read error, since a much larger clone is one nucleotide away. The chain has TRBV7-8 and TRBJ2-1; D not certain. This CDR3 has 14 amino acids. Trimming took off 5 bases at V and 7 bases at J, with 15 bases between the two ends. Looked up from germline, CDR1 is SGHVS and CDR2 is FQNEAQ. CDR3 protein: CASSPWVTGNEQFF. The DNA for the CDR3 is TGTGCCAGCAGCCCCTGGGTCACTGGGAATGAGCAGTTCTTC.

The table lists this clonotype with a few counts. V is TRBV7-2 and J is TRBJ2-6; D ambiguous. Trimming took 8 bases from V and 2 from J, leaving 10 bases between them. Germline CDR1 reads SGHTA; CDR2 reads FQGNSA. The CDR3 loop spans 14 amino acids. The CDR3, as DNA: TGTGCCAGCCATCGGGCTCCTGGGGCCAACGTCCTGACTTTC. Protein product: CASHRAPGANVLTF.

In its sample, this clonotype was seen many times. The rearrangement joins TRBV7-9 to TRBJ2-3; possible D gene TRBD2, 8 bases. CDR1 is SEHNR, CDR2 FQNEAQ, per germline (reference sequence). The CDR3 is 15 residues long. Deletions cut 5 bases from V and 5 bases from J, with 17 bases between. The chain's CDR3 is CASSPGRGQLDTQYF. The CDR3 DNA follows: TGTGCCAGCAGCCCCGGGAGGGGGCAATTAGATACGCAGTATTTT.

This rearrangement joins TRBV5-1 to TRBJ1-3; no clear D. The CDR3 extends over 14 amino acids. CDR1 and CDR2 (germline): SGHRS, YFSETQ. V was pared by 0 bases and J by 2 bases, with 6 bases between. The CDR3 reads CASSLGQAGNTIYF. The CDR3 DNA sequence: TGCGCCAGCAGCTTGGGCCAGGCTGGAAACACCATATATTTT.

CDR3 DNA: TGCGCCAGCAGTTTACAGGGGCAACAGGGCAATGAGCAGTTCTTC. Protein sequence: CASSLQGQQGNEQFF. J is TRBJ2-1 and V is TRBV5-1; 7 nucleotides align to TRBD1. The CDR3 has 15 amino acids. Germline V CDR1 and CDR2: SGHRS, YFSETQ. V lost 5 bases, J lost 6 bases, and 11 bases stayed unmatched. The full variable domain, in which reference TRBV5-1 and TRBJ2-1 provide the parts outside the CDR3, is KAGVTQTPRYLIKTRGQQVTLSCSPISGHRSVSWYQQTPGQGLQFLFEYFSETQRNKGNFPGRFSGRQFSNSRSEMNVSTLELGDSALYLCASSLQGQQGNEQFFGPGTRLTVL.

The V gene is TRBV20-1, the J gene TRBJ2-1; the D is unclear. Per germline, CDR1 DFQATT and CDR2 SNEGSKA (reference sequence). V gave up 6 bases and J gave up 6 bases, with 12 bases separating them. This CDR3 comprises 12 residues. As DNA, the CDR3 is TGCAGTGCCAGAAGGCCCGGCAATGAGCAGTTCTTC. Protein product: CSARRPGNEQFF.

At least ten counts were recorded for this clonotype. For the CDR3, the DNA is TGTGCCAGCAGCCGAACCGGGACAGGGAATGAAAAACTGTTTTTT. Encoded protein: CASSRTGTGNEKLFF. The chain carries TRBV7-2 and TRBJ1-4; 9 nucleotides line up with TRBD1. The CDR3 loop spans 15 amino acids. The ends lost 5 bases at V and 5 bases at J; junction bases unmatched: 6. Germline V lookup: CDR1 SGHTA, CDR2 FQGNSA.

This clonotype was counted between two and nine times. The chain employs TRBV28 and TRBJ1-2; D not certain. The CDR3 has 15 residues. Germline values: CDR1 MDHEN, CDR2 SYDVKM. Between the trimmed V and J ends, which lost 1 base and 2 bases, there was a span of 11 bases. CDR3 sequence: CASSLYRGTNYGYTF. CDR3 coding DNA: TGTGCCAGCAGTTTATATCGGGGTACCAACTATGGCTACACCTTC.

This clonotype was seen ten or more times. The CDR3 bases are TGTGCCAGCAAGGGGGGCGGGACTACGTCGCAGTATTTT. Amino acids: CASKGGGTTSQYF. The V and J genes are TRBV7-2 and TRBJ2-3, with D possibly matching TRBD2 (7 bases). V lost 7 bases to trimming and J lost 10 bases, with 18 bases between them. CDR3 length equals 13 residues. Germline CDR1 is SGHTA and CDR2 is FQGNSA.

This clonotype was picked up a small number of times. J is TRBJ1-2 and V is TRBV20-1; a possible D gene is TRBD1 (6 bases). Trimming cost V 5 bases and J 5 bases, with 12 bases left between them. The CDR3 extends over 12 amino acids. Germline CDR1 is DFQATT and CDR2 is SNEGSKA (reference sequence). CDR3 nucleotide sequence: TGCAGTGCTCAACCACAGGGATATGGCTACACCTTC. Translating gives CSAQPQGYGYTF.

V is TRBV19 and J is TRBJ2-7; the D is unclear. The germline V gene has CDR1 LNHDA and CDR2 SQIVND (reference sequence). The CDR3 spans 14 residues. V lost 4 bases and J 0 bases, leaving 10 bases between the germline ends. CDR3 bases: TGTGCCAGTAGTACGTCGCCAACCTCCTACGAGCAGTACTTC. As protein: CASSTSPTSYEQYF.

This clonotype was counted a single time. This clone may be a read error of a much larger clone one base away. The V gene is TRBV28, the J gene TRBJ2-4; 9 bases line up with TRBD1. The CDR3 is 15 residues long. Trimming at V came to 5 bases and at J to 9 bases, leaving 11 bases not matched to a gene. Germline V lookup: CDR1 MDHEN, CDR2 SYDVKM. The CDR3: CASSTPGQGTSIQYF. The CDR3 DNA reads as TGTGCCAGCAGTACCCCTGGACAGGGGACAAGCATTCAGTACTTC.

This clonotype has at least ten counts. The rearrangement joins TRBV7-8 to TRBJ1-1; D is perhaps TRBD1 (5 bases). Germline loops: CDR1 SGHVS, CDR2 FQNEAQ. V was cut by 0 bases and J by 1 base, with 12 bases left in between. This CDR3 contains 16 residues. DNA for the CDR3: TGTGCCAGCAGCTTAGCGTTGGGACTGAGGAACACTGAAGCTTTCTTT. Encoded protein: CASSLALGLRNTEAFF.

As regards this clonotype: A much larger clone lies one base from this, so it may be a read error. The V and J genes are TRBV28 and TRBJ2-7; TRBD1 agrees at 7 bases. This CDR3 has 14 residues. Germline V lookup: CDR1 MDHEN, CDR2 SYDVKM. The CDR3 DNA follows: TGTGCCAGCGGTTTAGTGGGACAGTCCTACGAGCAGTACTTC. Protein sequence: CASGLVGQSYEQYF.

This clonotype was detected only a few times. V is TRBV28 and J is TRBJ2-7; D not resolved. Germline values: CDR1 MDHEN, CDR2 SYDVKM. This CDR3 is 14 amino acids long. Trimming left V 7 bases short and J 3 bases short, with 16 bases between. The CDR3 coding sequence is TGTGCCAGCAACCTACCTGGGCAGGACTACGAGCAGTACTTC. This encodes CASNLPGQDYEQYF.

The J gene is TRBJ1-2, the V gene TRBV10-3; D uncertain. Germline values: CDR1 ENHRY, CDR2 SYGVKD. CDR3 size: 13 residues. V shed 3 bases and J shed 1 base, with 6 bases lying between them. CDR3 coding DNA: TGTGCCATCAGTGAAAGGGTTAACTATGGCTACACCTTC. Encoded protein: CAISERVNYGYTF.

The chain employs TRBV7-2 and TRBJ2-3, with 8 nucleotides matching TRBD2. Germline V lookup: CDR1 SGHTA, CDR2 FQGNSA. This CDR3 spans 14 amino acids. The trim removed 5 bases at V and 5 bases at J, leaving 6 bases unmatched. CDR3 residues: CASSERENGDTQYF. The CDR3 nucleotides read TGTGCCAGCAGCGAGCGGGAGAACGGAGATACGCAGTATTTT.

This clonotype was counted only a few times. V is TRBV28 and J is TRBJ1-1; no clear D. Germline CDR1 MDHEN, CDR2 SYDVKM. Trimming removed 10 bases at V and 5 bases at J, with 11 bases between. The CDR3 totals 11 residues. The CDR3 loop is CAIYKETEAFF. The CDR3 nucleotides are TGTGCCATCTATAAAGAGACTGAAGCTTTCTTT.

This clonotype was seen ten or more times. The chain joins TRBV7-8 to TRBJ1-6, with D perhaps matching TRBD1 (5 bases). Germline CDR1 and CDR2: SGHVS and FQNEAQ. Trimming shortened V by 5 bases and J by 6 bases, and 23 bases separated the two germline ends. This CDR3 spans 18 amino acids. Here the CDR3 reads CASSPGLRLERGNSPLHF. CDR3 in DNA: TGTGCCAGCAGCCCGGGACTCCGTTTAGAGAGGGGTAATTCACCCCTCCACTTT.

The rearrangement joins TRBV19 to TRBJ2-7; no firm D call. CDR1 and CDR2 (germline): LNHDA, SQIVND (reference sequence). CDR3 length: 11 amino acids. Trimming took 1 base from V and 7 from J, leaving 5 bases between them. This chain's CDR3 is CASSIGAEQYF. In DNA form, the CDR3 reads TGTGCCAGTAGTATAGGGGCGGAGCAGTACTTC.

The sample holds a few counts of this clonotype. The genes are TRBV5-6 and TRBJ2-4; 8 positions agree with TRBD1. The CDR3 is 20 amino acids. The V and J ends lost 4 bases and 8 bases, in that order; junction bases with no gene match: 26. Germline-derived CDR1 and CDR2 are SGHDT and YYEEEE. Written as DNA, the CDR3 is TGTGCCAGCAGCGGGGACAGGTGGGGGAAAGTAGGTTTTGGTAGGGACATTCAGTACTTC. Its protein product is CASSGDRWGKVGFGRDIQYF.

This clonotype was counted only a few times. The chain recombines TRBV20-1 with TRBJ1-4; D ambiguous. V lost 3 bases, J lost 8 bases, and 16 bases lay in between. Germline-derived CDR1 and CDR2 are DFQATT and SNEGSKA (reference sequence). The CDR3 consists of 14 residues. CDR3 DNA: TGCAGTGCTAGGGGAAGCGAGGGCGGAGAAAAACTGTTTTTT. As protein: CSARGSEGGEKLFF.

This clonotype was seen at least ten times. This chain joins TRBV7-2 and TRBJ2-5; maybe TRBD1 (6 bases). The length of the CDR3 is 17 residues. The ends were cut back, 3 bases at V and 5 bases at J, with 22 bases in the middle. The germline gives CDR1 SGHTA, CDR2 FQGNSA. The CDR3 nucleotides are TGTGCCAGCAGCTTCTGGACAGACTACCGGTCAGGGGAGACCCAGTACTTC. This sequence encodes CASSFWTDYRSGETQYF.

The sample holds a few counts of this clonotype. The chain carries TRBV29-1 and TRBJ2-3; the D gene is possibly TRBD1 (5 bases). The CDR3 totals 13 residues. Per the germline V gene, CDR1 is SQVTM and CDR2 is ANQGSEA. Trimming shortened V by 4 bases and J by 3 bases, and 11 bases separated the two germline ends. The chain's CDR3 is CSVAGRTTDTQYF. The CDR3 DNA sequence: TGCAGCGTTGCTGGCAGGACAACAGATACGCAGTATTTT.

This sequence joins TRBV7-2 and TRBJ2-2; weak D call: TRBD1 (6 bases). CDR1 SGHTA and CDR2 FQGNSA come from the germline V gene. The CDR3 covers 15 residues. Trimming took off 5 bases at V and 3 bases at J, with 13 bases between the two ends. The CDR3 loop reads CASSRQARDTGELFF. The CDR3 bases are TGTGCCAGCAGCCGACAGGCGAGGGACACCGGGGAGCTGTTTTTT.

This clonotype was seen at least ten times. This rearrangement joins TRBV12-3 or TRBV12-4 to TRBJ1-5; D uncertain. Trimming took 1 base from V and 7 from J, leaving 14 bases between them. This CDR3 spans 15 amino acids. CDR3 DNA sequence: TGTGCCAGCAGTTTAGGAGGGCCCGACTCCCAGCCCCAGCATTTT. The encoded protein is CASSLGGPDSQPQHF.

This chain joins TRBV23-1 and TRBJ2-7; D is uncertain. TRBV23-1 is labeled an ORF, and its function is uncertain. The CDR3 length is 15 residues. Trimming removed 4 bases from V and 0 bases from J, with 13 bases in between. The CDR3 protein is CASSRARESSYEQYV. The CDR3 DNA reads TGCGCCAGCAGTCGAGCAAGGGAAAGCTCCTACGAGCAGTACGTC.